This T cell receptor beta chain was recovered during a study of Ad26.COV2.S vaccination and SARS-CoV-2 variants. Across the whole study: Participants got Ad26.COV2.S intramuscularly, once or twice 56 days apart.

The CDR3 totals 14 residues. CDR1 and CDR2 from the germline V gene are MGHRA and YSYEKL. Trimming removed 0 bases from V and 5 bases from J, with 11 bases in between. The treatment: 15 to 20 received Ad26.COV2.S at low or high dose, single or two shots; about five received placebo; per-sample allocation not given. Sampling was performed 63 days after the first vaccine or placebo injection. In Boston, an adult donor aged 18-55 years took part. The protocol was immunoSEQ multiplex PCR, while the TCRdb copy is restricted to in-frame clones and leaves out a portion. Seen here are around 350,000 clones, more than 75% observed once, and the top ten hold 3.3%.

This sequence originates from a person between 18 and 65 years old who received the Ad26.COV2.S COVID-19 vaccine or a placebo. The sequences come from peripheral blood, collected in a trial of Ad26.COV2.S vaccine versus placebo. This chain links TRBV4-1 with TRBJ2-7; D remains unclear. This CDR3 is CASSQDSTMDEQYF. The CDR3 DNA follows: TGCGCCAGCAGCCAAGATAGTACGATGGACGAGCAGTACTTC.